These 7 T cell receptor beta chains were sequenced from one sample in a study of breast tumors, draining lymph nodes, adjacent tissues. Each CDR3 protein gets one entry after TCRdb re-called the multiplex PCR reads with MiXCR. The repertoire has some 170,000 distinct CDR3 sequences, about 34% of them found once; the top ten carry about 3.8%. The lymph nodes were axillary draining lymph nodes from breast cancer patients. Source material: axillary lymph node tissue. The receptor set was obtained from a female donor with breast cancer. Some clones in this sample may be carry-over from other donors' samples.

This clonotype appeared a few times. This may be a read error: a much more frequent sequence differs by one nucleotide. The rearrangement links TRBV6-5 to TRBJ1-3; 10 bases match TRBD1. The CDR3 runs 14 residues. Germline CDR1 and CDR2: MNHEY and SVGAGI. The ends lost 6 bases at V and 8 bases at J; junction bases unmatched: 7. The DNA of the CDR3 is TGTGCCAGCAGCCCCACAGACAGGGGGCACACCATATATTTT. Translation: CASSPTDRGHTIYF.

Here the CDR3 DNA reads TGTGCCAGTCGGGCAGGGGTGGTCATGAACACTGAAGCTTTCTTT. Amino acid sequence: CASRAGVVMNTEAFF. This sequence joins TRBV12-3 or TRBV12-4 and TRBJ1-1; maybe TRBD1 (6 bases). Trimming left V 9 bases short and J 0 bases short, with 17 bases between. The CDR3 runs to 15 residues.

This clonotype was seen a single time. The V and J genes are TRBV7-8 and TRBJ2-6; TRBD2 might be the D (5 bases). This CDR3 has 10 residues. V was cut by 5 bases and J by 18 bases, with 11 bases left in between. The germline V gene has CDR1 SGHVS and CDR2 FQNEAQ. The CDR3 loop reads CASSQRERTF. Here the CDR3 DNA reads TGTGCCAGCAGCCAACGGGAACGGACTTTC. Complete variable domain (other parts from reference TRBV7-8 and TRBJ2-6): GAGVSQSPRYKVAKRGQDVALRCDPISGHVSLFWYQQALGQGPEFLTYFQNEAQLDKSGLPSDRFFAERPEGSVSTLKIQRTQQEDSAVYLCASSQRERTFGAGSRLTVL.

This clonotype was detected ten times or more. The genes are TRBV29-1 and TRBJ2-5; D gene ambiguous. CDR1 and CDR2 (germline): SQVTM, ANQGSEA. Trimming removed 4 bases from V and 2 bases from J, with 14 bases in between. This CDR3 contains 14 residues. The CDR3 reads CSVAWSVTQETQYF. The CDR3, as DNA: TGCAGCGTTGCCTGGTCGGTTACGCAAGAGACCCAGTACTTC. Using reference TRBV29-1 and TRBJ2-5 for the parts outside the CDR3, the full variable domain is SAVISQKPSRDICQRGTSLTIQCQVDSQVTMMFWYRQQPGQSLTLIATANQGSEATYESGFVIDKFPISRPNLTFSTLTVSNMSPEDSSIYLCSVAWSVTQETQYFGPGTRLLVL.

This clonotype was picked up many times. The chain combines TRBV6-1 with TRBJ2-2; D unclear. V was shortened by 5 bases and J by 5 bases, with 9 bases between the two germline ends. Germline CDR1 MNHNS, CDR2 SASEGT. The CDR3 is 13 residues long. The CDR3 region has the DNA TGTGCCAGCAGTAAGACGATAACCGGGGAGCTGTTTTTT. Its translation is CASSKTITGELFF.

Many counts were recorded for this clonotype. This chain joins TRBV7-9 and TRBJ2-7, with 7 nucleotides matching TRBD2. Germline CDR1 and CDR2: SEHNR and FQNEAQ (reference sequence). This CDR3 spans 14 amino acids. V trimming: 7 bases; J trimming: 2 bases; junction bases outside the gene matches: 8. The CDR3 loop reads CASTVGGGPYEQYF. CDR3 in DNA: TGTGCCAGCACCGTGGGGGGAGGGCCCTACGAGCAGTACTTC.

For this clonotype: A read error is possible here, since a much larger clone lies one base away. This rearrangement joins TRBV20-1 to TRBJ2-7; TRBD1 aligns across 7 bases. Trimming took 6 bases from V and 6 from J; bases not matched to a gene: 14. Per germline, CDR1 DFQATT and CDR2 SNEGSKA (reference sequence). CDR3 length equals 14 residues. CDR3 nucleotides: TGCAGTGCCTTCCGGACGGCAAAGGGGGCCGAGCAGTACTTC. This sequence encodes CSAFRTAKGAEQYF.